This TCR beta chain was found in a study of shared clonotypes between healthy human individuals. Study conclusions and caveats: As a rule, naive subsets had a larger estimated richness than memory subsets.

Using immunoSEQ multiplex PCR, the repertoire was profiled, and TCRdb retains in-frame clones only, with some absent. The table shows more than 2,000,000 clones, with more than 80% occurring only once. From germline, CDR1 is SGHTA and CDR2 FQGNSA. V lost 5 bases, J lost 6 bases, and 19 bases lay in between. The CDR3 has 15 residues. Every contributor of samples was a Caucasian grown-up residing in Nashville, Tennessee. Division of CD4+ cells produced a CD45RA+ naive subset and a CD45RA-negative memory subset. Details on this clone: Its cognate antigen is unknown.

The material sequenced was naive CD4+ T cells from PBMCs. As for subset: CD45RA+ positively selected. The J gene is TRBJ1-2, the V gene TRBV7-2; D remains ambiguous. This TCR was recovered from a man aged 18 to 35 in good health. Some clones in this sample may be carry-over from other donors' samples. CDR3 DNA sequence: TGTGCCAGCAGCACGGGAGCCGGGATCCTACATGGCTACACCTTC. Protein sequence: CASSTGAGILHGYTF.